This TCR beta chain was sequenced during a study of blood T cell repertoires in COVID-19. Study background: The origin of the acute and convalescent COVID-19 samples was the United States, Italy and Spain.

Patients of the Seattle cohort, enrolled during active infection, were followed longitudinally. This CDR3 has 16 residues. CDR1 and CDR2 (germline): KGHSH, LQKENI. J lost 0 bases, V lost 1 base, and 1 base had no gene match. The repertoire was sequenced with immunoSEQ multiplex PCR; TCRdb's copy has only in-frame clones and lacks some. Of tens of thousands of clones in the sample, around 88% were seen once. This sequence joins TRBV18 and TRBJ1-4, with TRBD1 matching 8 bases. Sequences were obtained from peripheral blood. This TCR was sampled from a woman aged 60 to 75 with COVID-19, enrolled during active disease. The CDR3 DNA follows: TGTGCCAGCTCACCACAACAGGGGGCAACTAATGAAAAACTGTTTTTT. Translation gives CASSPQQGATNEKLFF.